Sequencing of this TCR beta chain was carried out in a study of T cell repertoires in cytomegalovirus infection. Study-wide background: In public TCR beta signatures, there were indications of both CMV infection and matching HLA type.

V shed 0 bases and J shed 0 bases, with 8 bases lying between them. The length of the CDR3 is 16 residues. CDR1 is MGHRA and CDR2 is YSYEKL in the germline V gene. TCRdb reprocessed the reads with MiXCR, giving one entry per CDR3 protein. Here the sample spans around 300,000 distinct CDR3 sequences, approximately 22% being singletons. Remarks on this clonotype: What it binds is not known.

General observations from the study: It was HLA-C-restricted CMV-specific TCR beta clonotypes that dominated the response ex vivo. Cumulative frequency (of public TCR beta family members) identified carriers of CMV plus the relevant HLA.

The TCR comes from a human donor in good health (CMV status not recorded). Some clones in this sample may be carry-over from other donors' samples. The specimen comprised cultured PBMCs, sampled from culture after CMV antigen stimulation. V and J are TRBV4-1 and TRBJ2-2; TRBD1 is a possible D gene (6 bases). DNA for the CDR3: TGCGCCAGCAGCCAAGAGGGACACCCGAACACCGGGGAGCTGTTTTTT. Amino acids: CASSQEGHPNTGELFF.